The source of this T cell receptor (beta chain) is a study of cytomegalovirus exposure and HLA in healthy donors. Both 60 Vbeta primers and 13 Jbeta primers went into the PCR. Measured with immunoSEQ multiplex PCR; TCRdb has only the in-frame clones, and not every one. The sample has about 160,000 clones, 82% seen once. Germline CDR1 SEHNR, CDR2 FQNEAQ (reference sequence). The CDR3 consists of 13 residues. Trimming removed 7 bases at V and 6 bases at J, with 13 bases between. This clone came up a few times. This chain uses TRBV7-9 with TRBJ2-1, with D possibly TRBD2 on 5 matching bases. The sequenced sample consisted of PBMCs. This clonotype was obtained from a man between 50 and 59 years old in good health and CMV-seropositive. The CDR3 nucleotides read TGTGCCAGCAACGCCGGGGTTCGCAATGAGCAGTTCTTC. This translates into CASNAGVRNEQFF.